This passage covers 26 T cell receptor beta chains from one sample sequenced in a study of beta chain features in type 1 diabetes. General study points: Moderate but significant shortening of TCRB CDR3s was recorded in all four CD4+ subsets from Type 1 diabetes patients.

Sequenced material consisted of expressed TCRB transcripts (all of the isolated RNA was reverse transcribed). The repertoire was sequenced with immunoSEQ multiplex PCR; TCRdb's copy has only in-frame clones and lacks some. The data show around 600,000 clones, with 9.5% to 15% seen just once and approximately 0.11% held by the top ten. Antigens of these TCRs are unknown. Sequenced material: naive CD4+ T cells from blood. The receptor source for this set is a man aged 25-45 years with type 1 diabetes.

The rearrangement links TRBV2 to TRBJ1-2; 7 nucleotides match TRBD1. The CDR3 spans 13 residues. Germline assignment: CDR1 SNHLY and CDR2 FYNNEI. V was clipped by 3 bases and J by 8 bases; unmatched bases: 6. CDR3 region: CASSDRGRNGYTF. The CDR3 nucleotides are TGTGCCAGCAGTGACAGGGGGAGGAACGGCTACACCTTC.

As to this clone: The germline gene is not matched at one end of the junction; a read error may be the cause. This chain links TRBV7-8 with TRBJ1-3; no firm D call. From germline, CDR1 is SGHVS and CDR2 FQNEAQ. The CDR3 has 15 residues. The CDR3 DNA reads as TGTGCCAGCAGCTTAGCGGCTGACTCTGGAAACACCACATATTTT. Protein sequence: CASSLAADSGNTTYF. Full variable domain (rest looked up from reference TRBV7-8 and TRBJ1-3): GAGVSQSPRYKVAKRGQDVALRCDPISGHVSLFWYQQALGQGPEFLTYFQNEAQLDKSGLPSDRFFAERPEGSVSTLKIQRTQQEDSAVYLCASSLAADSGNTTYFGEGSWLTVV.

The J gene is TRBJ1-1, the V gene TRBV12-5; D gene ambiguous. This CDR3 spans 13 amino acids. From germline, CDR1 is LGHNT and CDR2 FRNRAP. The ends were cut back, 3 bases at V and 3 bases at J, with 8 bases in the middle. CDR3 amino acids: CASGLFFDTEAFF. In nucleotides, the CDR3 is TGTGCTAGTGGTTTATTTTTCGACACTGAAGCTTTCTTT.

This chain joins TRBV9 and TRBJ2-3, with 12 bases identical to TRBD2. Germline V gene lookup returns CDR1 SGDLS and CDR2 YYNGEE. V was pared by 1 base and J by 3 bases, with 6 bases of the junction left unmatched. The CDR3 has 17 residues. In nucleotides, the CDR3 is TGTGCCAGCAGCGTACTAGCGGGGGGGCCGGGAACAGATACGCAGTATTTT. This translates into CASSVLAGGPGTDTQYF.

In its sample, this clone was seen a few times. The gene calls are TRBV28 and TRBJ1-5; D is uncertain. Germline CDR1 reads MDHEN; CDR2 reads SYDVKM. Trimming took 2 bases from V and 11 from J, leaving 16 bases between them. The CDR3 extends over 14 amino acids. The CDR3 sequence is CASSLRQHLSSQHF. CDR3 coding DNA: TGTGCCAGCAGTTTAAGGCAGCACCTATCGTCCCAGCATTTT.

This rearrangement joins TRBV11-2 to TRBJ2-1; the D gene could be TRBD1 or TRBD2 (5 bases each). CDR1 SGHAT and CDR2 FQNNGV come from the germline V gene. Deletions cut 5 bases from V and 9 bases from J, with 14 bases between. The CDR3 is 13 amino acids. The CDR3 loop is CASSPTWDGEQFF. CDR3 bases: TGTGCCAGCAGCCCAACTTGGGACGGTGAGCAGTTCTTC.

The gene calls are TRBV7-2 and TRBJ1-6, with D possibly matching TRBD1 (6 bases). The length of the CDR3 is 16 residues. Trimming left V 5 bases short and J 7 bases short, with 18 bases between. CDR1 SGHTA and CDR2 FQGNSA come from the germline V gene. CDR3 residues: CASSRPTGTMNSPLHF. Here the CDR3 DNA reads TGTGCCAGCAGCCGCCCGACAGGAACAATGAATTCACCCCTCCACTTT.

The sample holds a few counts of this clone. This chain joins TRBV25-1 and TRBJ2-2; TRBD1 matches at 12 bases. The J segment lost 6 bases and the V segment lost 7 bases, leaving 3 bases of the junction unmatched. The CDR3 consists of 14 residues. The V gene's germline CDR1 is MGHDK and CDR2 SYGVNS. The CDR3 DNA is TGTGCCAGCAAGGGACAGGGGGCATCCGGGGAGCTGTTTTTT. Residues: CASKGQGASGELFF.

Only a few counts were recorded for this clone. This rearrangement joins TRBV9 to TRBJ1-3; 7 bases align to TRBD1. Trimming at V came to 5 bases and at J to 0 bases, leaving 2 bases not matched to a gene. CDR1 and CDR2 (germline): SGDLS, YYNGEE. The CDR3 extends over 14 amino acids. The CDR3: CASSTGVSGNTIYF. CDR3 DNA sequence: TGTGCCAGCAGTACAGGGGTCTCTGGAAACACCATATATTTT.

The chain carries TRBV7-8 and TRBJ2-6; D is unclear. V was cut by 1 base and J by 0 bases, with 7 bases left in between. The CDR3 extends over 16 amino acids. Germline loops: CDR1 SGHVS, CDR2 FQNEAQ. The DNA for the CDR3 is TGTGCCAGCAGCTTAGTTGGGAACTCTGGGGCCAACGTCCTGACTTTC. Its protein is CASSLVGNSGANVLTF.

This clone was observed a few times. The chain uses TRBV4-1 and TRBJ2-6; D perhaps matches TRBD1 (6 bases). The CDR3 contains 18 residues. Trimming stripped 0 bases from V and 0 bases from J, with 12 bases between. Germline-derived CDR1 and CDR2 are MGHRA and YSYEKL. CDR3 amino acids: CASSQETGRNSGANVLTF. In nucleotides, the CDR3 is TGCGCCAGCAGCCAAGAGACAGGACGAAACTCTGGGGCCAACGTCCTGACTTTC.

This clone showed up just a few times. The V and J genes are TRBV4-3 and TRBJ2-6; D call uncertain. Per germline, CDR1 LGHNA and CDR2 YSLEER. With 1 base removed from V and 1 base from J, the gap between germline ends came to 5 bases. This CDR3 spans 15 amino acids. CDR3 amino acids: CASSQVPSGANVLTF. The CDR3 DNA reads TGCGCCAGCAGCCAAGTCCCTTCTGGGGCCAACGTCCTGACTTTC.

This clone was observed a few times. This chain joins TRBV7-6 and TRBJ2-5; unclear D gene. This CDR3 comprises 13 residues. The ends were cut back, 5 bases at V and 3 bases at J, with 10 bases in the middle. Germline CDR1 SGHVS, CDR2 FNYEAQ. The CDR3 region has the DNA TGTGCCAGCAGCCGGTCCCCCGAAGAGACCCAGTACTTC. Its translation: CASSRSPEETQYF.

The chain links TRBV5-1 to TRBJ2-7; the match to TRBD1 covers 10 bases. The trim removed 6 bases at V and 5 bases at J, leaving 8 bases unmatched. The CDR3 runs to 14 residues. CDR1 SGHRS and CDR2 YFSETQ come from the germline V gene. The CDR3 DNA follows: TGCGCCAGCATTGGGGACAGGGGAAGTGACGAGCAGTACTTC. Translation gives CASIGDRGSDEQYF.

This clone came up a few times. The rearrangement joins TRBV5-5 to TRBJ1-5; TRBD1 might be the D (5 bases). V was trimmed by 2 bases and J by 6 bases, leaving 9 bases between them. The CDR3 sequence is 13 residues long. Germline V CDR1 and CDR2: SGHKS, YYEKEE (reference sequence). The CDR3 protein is CASSLAGSQPQHF. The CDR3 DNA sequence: TGTGCCAGCAGCTTAGCAGGGAGTCAGCCCCAGCATTTT. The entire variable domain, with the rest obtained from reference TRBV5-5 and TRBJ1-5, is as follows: DAGVTQSPTHLIKTRGQQVTLRCSPISGHKSVSWYQQVLGQGPQFIFQYYEKEERGRGNFPDRFSARQFPNYSSELNVNALLLGDSALYLCASSLAGSQPQHFGDGTRLSIL.

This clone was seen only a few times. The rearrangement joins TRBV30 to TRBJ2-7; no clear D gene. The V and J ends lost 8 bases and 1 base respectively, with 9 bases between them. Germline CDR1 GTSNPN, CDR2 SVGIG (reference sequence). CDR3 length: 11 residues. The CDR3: CALSNSYEQYF. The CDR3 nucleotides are TGTGCCCTCAGCAATTCCTACGAGCAGTACTTC.

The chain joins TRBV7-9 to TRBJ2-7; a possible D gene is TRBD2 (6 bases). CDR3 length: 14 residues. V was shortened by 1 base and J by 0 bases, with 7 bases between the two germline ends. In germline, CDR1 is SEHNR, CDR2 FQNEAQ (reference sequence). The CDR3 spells CASSLGGVSYEQYF. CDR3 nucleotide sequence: TGTGCCAGCAGCTTAGGGGGGGTCTCCTACGAGCAGTACTTC.

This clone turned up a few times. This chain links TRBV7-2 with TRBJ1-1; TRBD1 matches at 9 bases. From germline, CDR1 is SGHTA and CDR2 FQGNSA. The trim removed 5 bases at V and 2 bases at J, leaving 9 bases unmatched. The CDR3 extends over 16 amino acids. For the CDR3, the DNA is TGTGCCAGCAGCCCCGTTGGGACAGGGCGAAACACTGAAGCTTTCTTT. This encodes CASSPVGTGRNTEAFF.

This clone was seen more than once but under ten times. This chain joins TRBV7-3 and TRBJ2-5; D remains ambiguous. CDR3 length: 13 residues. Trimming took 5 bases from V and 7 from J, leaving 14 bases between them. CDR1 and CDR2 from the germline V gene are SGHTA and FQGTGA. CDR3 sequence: CASSPAFGRTQYF. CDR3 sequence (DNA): TGTGCCAGCAGCCCGGCTTTTGGTAGGACCCAGTACTTC.

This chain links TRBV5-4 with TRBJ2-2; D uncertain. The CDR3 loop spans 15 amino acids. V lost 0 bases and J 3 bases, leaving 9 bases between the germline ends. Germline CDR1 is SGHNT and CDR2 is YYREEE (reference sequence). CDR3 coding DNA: TGTGCCAGCAGCTTGGGGCGACCAGACACCGGGGAGCTGTTTTTT. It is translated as CASSLGRPDTGELFF.

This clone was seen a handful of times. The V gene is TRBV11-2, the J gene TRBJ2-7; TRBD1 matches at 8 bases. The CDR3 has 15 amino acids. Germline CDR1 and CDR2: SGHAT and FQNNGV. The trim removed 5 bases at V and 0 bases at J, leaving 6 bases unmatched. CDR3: CASSPRDRNSYEQYF. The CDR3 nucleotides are TGTGCCAGCAGCCCCCGGGACAGGAACTCCTACGAGCAGTACTTC.

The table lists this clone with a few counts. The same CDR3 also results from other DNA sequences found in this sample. CDR3 in amino acids: CASSLDFYEQYF. The CDR3 DNA is TGCGCCAGCAGCTTGGACTTCTACGAGCAGTACTTC. The chain is built from TRBV5-1 and TRBJ2-7; no clear D. Trimming stripped 0 bases from V and 3 bases from J, with 4 bases between. Germline V CDR1 and CDR2: SGHRS, YFSETQ. The CDR3 is 12 residues long. The entire variable domain, with the rest obtained from reference TRBV5-1 and TRBJ2-7, is as follows: KAGVTQTPRYLIKTRGQQVTLSCSPISGHRSVSWYQQTPGQGLQFLFEYFSETQRNKGNFPGRFSGRQFSNSRSEMNVSTLELGDSALYLCASSLDFYEQYFGPGTRLTVT.

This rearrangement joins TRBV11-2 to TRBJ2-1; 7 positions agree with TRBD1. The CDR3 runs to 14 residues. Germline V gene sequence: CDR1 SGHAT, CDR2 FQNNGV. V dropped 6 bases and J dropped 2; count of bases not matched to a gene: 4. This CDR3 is CASSRQGTYNEQFF. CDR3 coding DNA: TGTGCCAGCAGTAGACAGGGAACCTACAATGAGCAGTTCTTC.

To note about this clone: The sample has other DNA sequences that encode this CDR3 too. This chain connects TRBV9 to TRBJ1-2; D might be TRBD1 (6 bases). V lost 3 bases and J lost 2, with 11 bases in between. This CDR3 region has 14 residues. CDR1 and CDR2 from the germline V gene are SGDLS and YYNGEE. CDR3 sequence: CASSGGTQNYGYTF. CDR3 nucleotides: TGTGCCAGCAGCGGCGGGACACAGAACTATGGCTACACCTTC.

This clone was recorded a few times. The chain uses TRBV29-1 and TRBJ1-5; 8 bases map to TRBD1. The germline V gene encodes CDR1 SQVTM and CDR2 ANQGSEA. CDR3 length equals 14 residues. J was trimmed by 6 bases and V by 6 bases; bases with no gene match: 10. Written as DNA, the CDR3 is TGCAGCGTGACGGCAGGGGGCGGCGGTCAGCCCCAGCATTTT. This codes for CSVTAGGGGQPQHF.

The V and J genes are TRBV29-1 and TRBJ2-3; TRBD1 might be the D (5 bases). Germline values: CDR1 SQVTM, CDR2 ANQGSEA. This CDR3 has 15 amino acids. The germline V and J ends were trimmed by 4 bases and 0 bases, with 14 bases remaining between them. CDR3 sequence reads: CSVGADSNSTDTQYF. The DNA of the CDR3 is TGCAGCGTTGGGGCAGACAGTAATAGCACAGATACGCAGTATTTT.